A single sample is the source of the 7 T cell receptor beta chains below, sequenced in a study of T cell responses to AZD1222 COVID-19 vaccine. Clones were sequenced by immunoSEQ multiplex PCR, and TCRdb holds only the in-frame ones, with some missing. The data hold about 140,000 clones, with roughly 91% observed a single time. The sample consisted of peripheral blood, taken on day 0 of AZD1222 vaccination. The source of these receptors is an adult in good health.

This clone occurred once. This sequence joins TRBV19 and TRBJ1-5; no definite D call. Germline V gene sequence: CDR1 LNHDA, CDR2 SQIVND (reference sequence). This CDR3 is 14 amino acids long. Trimming pared 3 bases from V and 0 bases from J, leaving 6 bases between. CDR3 sequence reads: CASSIRSSNQPQHF. Here the CDR3 DNA reads TGTGCCAGTAGTATTAGATCTAGCAATCAGCCCCAGCATTTT.

V and J are TRBV30 and TRBJ2-2; D perhaps matches TRBD1 (6 bases). CDR1 GTSNPN and CDR2 SVGIG come from the germline V gene (reference sequence). The CDR3 contains 14 residues. The V end was cut by 2 bases, the J end by 8 bases, with 15 bases between. The CDR3 coding sequence is TGTGCCTGGAGTTGGGGGCAAATTATGGGGGAGCTGTTTTTT. This gives the protein CAWSWGQIMGELFF.

This sequence joins TRBV12-3 or TRBV12-4 and TRBJ2-1, with unresolved D. The CDR3 covers 12 residues. V lost 3 bases, J lost 12 bases, and 12 bases lay in between. CDR3 in DNA: TGTGCCAGCAGTTTTAATGCCCTAGGGCAGTTCTTC. It yields the protein CASSFNALGQFF.

The gene calls are TRBV18 and TRBJ2-5; no clear D gene. Trimming stripped 3 bases from V and 0 bases from J, with 2 bases between. The CDR3 length is 12 residues. CDR1 is KGHSH, CDR2 LQKENI, per germline. The CDR3 reads CASSPDQETQYF. CDR3 sequence (DNA): TGTGCCAGCTCACCTGACCAAGAGACCCAGTACTTC. The full variable domain, completed using reference TRBV18 and TRBJ2-5, is NAGVMQNPRHLVRRRGQEARLRCSPMKGHSHVYWYRQLPEEGLKFMVYLQKENIIDESGMPKERFSAEFPKEGPSILRIQQVVRGDSAAYFCASSPDQETQYFGPGTRLLVL.

The rearrangement links TRBV19 to TRBJ2-7; D possibly corresponds to TRBD1 (6 bases). Deletions cut 6 bases from V and 2 bases from J, with 14 bases between. The germline V gene has CDR1 LNHDA and CDR2 SQIVND (reference sequence). The CDR3 consists of 14 residues. DNA for the CDR3: TGTGCCAGTAGACCCAACAGGGCCACCTACGAGCAGTACTTC. Protein sequence: CASRPNRATYEQYF. Supplemented by reference TRBV19 and TRBJ2-7, the full variable domain reads DGGITQSPKYLFRKEGQNVTLSCEQNLNHDAMYWYRQDPGQGLRLIYYSQIVNDFQKGDIAEGYSVSREKKESFPLTVTSAQKNPTAFYLCASRPNRATYEQYFGPGTRLTVT.

The chain joins TRBV7-8 to TRBJ1-5; D not certain. V lost 1 base and J lost 2, with 12 bases in between. CDR1 SGHVS and CDR2 FQNEAQ come from the germline V gene. This CDR3 region has 16 residues. This CDR3 is CASSLETRYGNQPQHF. The CDR3 bases are TGTGCCAGCAGCTTAGAAACGAGGTATGGCAATCAGCCCCAGCATTTT.

For this clone: Other DNA sequences in the sample encode the same CDR3. The gene calls are TRBV12-3 or TRBV12-4 and TRBJ1-6; D not certain. This CDR3 spans 12 amino acids. V was pared by 3 bases and J by 6 bases, with 3 bases between. The CDR3: CASSFGNSPLHF. The DNA of the CDR3 is TGTGCCAGCAGTTTTGGTAATTCACCCCTCCACTTT.